This entry concerns a single T cell receptor (beta chain). The antigen is not known. The record originates from a study of regulatory T cells in long-lasting Graves disease. For the study at large: The antithyroid drugs taken by newly diagnosed Graves' patients had been used for under 3 months.

This CDR3 is built from 14 residues. Germline V gives CDR1 SGHAT, CDR2 FQNNGV. J gave up 6 bases and V 3 bases, and 6 bases lay outside the gene matches. General study results and limits: Newly diagnosed patients shared about 950 public clonotypes; persistent patients shared some 2,700. Rather than thyroid tissue, only peripheral blood underwent study.

As for time point: newly diagnosed GD, antithyroid drugs for less than 3 months. Isolated PBMC RNA provided the starting material for the TCR library. The authors built TCR beta libraries using iRepertoire HTBI primers and Arm-PCR of CDR3 regions. MiXCR was run by TCRdb on the multiplex PCR reads, yielding one entry per CDR3 protein. The repertoire has 350,000 to 500,000 distinct CDR3 sequences, around 15% of them found once; the top ten carry roughly a tenth. The sample was also reused in another study, on T cells in Graves' hyperthyroidism and ophthalmopathy. That paper notes: The authors' 13 V-J model separated ophthalmopathy from stable hyperthyroidism.

The chain employs TRBV11-2 and TRBJ1-1; TRBD1 agrees at 8 bases. This sample comprised peripheral blood mononuclear cells (PBMCs), obtained at new diagnosis, from a patient treated with antithyroid drugs. This clonotype was obtained from a woman aged 25 to 45 with Graves disease. CDR3: CASSFGQGNAEAFF. As DNA, the CDR3 is TGTGCCAGCAGCTTCGGACAGGGCAATGCTGAAGCTTTCTTT.